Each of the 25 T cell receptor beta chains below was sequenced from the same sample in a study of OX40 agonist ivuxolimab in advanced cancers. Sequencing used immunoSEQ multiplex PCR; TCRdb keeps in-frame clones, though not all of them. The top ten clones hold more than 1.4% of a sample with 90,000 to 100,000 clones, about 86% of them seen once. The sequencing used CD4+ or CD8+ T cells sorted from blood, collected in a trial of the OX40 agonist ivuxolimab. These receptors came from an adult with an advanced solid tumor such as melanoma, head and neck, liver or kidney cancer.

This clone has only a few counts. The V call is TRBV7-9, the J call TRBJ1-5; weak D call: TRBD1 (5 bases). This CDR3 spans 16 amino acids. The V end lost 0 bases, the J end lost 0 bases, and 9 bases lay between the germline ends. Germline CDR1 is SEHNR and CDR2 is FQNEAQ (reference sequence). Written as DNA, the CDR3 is TGTGCCAGCAGCTTAGCAGCGGGGCATAGCAATCAGCCCCAGCATTTT. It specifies CASSLAAGHSNQPQHF.

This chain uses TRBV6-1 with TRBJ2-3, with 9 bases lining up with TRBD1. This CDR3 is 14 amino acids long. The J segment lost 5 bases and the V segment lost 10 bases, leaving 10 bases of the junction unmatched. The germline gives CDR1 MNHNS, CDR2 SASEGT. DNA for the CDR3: TGTGCCACCTTGGACAGGGGAGGGATAGATACGCAGTATTTT. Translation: CATLDRGGIDTQYF.

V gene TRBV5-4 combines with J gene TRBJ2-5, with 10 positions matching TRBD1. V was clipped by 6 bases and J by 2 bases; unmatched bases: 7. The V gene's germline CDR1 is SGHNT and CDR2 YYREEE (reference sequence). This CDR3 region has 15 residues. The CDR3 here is CASNLRTGGQETQYF. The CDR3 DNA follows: TGTGCCAGCAACCTCCGGACAGGGGGACAAGAGACCCAGTACTTC. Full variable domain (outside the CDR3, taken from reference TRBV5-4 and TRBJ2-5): ETGVTQSPTHLIKTRGQQVTLRCSSQSGHNTVSWYQQALGQGPQFIFQYYREEENGRGNFPPRFSGLQFPNYSSELNVNALELDDSALYLCASNLRTGGQETQYFGPGTRLLVL.

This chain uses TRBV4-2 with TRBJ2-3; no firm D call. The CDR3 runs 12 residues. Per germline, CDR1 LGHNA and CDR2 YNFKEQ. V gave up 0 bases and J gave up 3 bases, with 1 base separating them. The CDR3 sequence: CASSQETDTQYF. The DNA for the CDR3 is TGTGCCAGCAGCCAAGAAACAGATACGCAGTATTTT.

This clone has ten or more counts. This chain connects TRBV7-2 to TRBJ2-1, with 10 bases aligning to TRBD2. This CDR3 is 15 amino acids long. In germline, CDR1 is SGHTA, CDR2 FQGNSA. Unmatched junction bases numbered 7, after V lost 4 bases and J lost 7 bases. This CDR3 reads CASSYLAGATNEQFF. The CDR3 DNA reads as TGTGCCAGCAGCTACCTAGCGGGAGCGACGAATGAGCAGTTCTTC.

CDR3 protein: CASSQGALGTGRYDTGELFF. CDR3 nucleotide sequence: TGTGCCAGCAGCCAGGGGGCACTAGGTACAGGGAGGTATGACACCGGGGAGCTGTTTTTT. This chain connects TRBV4-2 to TRBJ2-2; D may correspond to TRBD1 or TRBD2 (6 bases each). This CDR3 has 20 residues. Germline V gene lookup returns CDR1 LGHNA and CDR2 YNFKEQ. V was clipped by 3 bases and J by 3 bases, with 26 bases between them.

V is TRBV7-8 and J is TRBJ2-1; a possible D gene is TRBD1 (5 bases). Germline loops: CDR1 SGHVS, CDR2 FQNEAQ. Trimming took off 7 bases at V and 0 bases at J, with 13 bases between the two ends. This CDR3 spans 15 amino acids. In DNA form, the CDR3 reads TGTGCCAGCATCAGGGCGGTCAGCTCCTACAATGAGCAGTTCTTC. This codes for CASIRAVSSYNEQFF.

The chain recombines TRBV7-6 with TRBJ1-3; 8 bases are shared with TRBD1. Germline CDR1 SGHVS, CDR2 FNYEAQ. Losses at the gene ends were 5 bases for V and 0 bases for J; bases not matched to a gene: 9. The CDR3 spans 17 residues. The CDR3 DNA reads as TGTGCCAGCAGCCCTTGGGACAGGTTGAGCTCTGGAAACACCATATATTTT. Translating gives CASSPWDRLSSGNTIYF.

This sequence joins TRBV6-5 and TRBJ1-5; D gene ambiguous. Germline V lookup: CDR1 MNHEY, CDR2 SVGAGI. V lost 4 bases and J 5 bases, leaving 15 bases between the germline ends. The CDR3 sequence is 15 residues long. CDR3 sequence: CASSSAKGLDQPQHF. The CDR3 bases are TGTGCCAGCAGTTCCGCGAAAGGACTGGATCAGCCCCAGCATTTT.

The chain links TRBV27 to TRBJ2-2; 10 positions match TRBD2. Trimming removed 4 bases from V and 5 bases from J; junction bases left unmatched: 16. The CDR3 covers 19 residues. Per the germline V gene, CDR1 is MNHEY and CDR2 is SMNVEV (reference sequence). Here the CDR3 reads CASSSYISRTSGTTGELFF. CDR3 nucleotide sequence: TGTGCCAGCAGTTCCTATATCTCCCGGACTAGCGGAACTACCGGGGAGCTGTTTTTT.

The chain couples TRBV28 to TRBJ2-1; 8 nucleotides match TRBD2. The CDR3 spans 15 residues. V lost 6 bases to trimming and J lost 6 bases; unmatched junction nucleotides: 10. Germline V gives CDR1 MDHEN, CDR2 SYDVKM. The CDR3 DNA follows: TGTGCCAGCAGAAGAGCGGGAGCTGGGTCCAATGAGCAGTTCTTC. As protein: CASRRAGAGSNEQFF.

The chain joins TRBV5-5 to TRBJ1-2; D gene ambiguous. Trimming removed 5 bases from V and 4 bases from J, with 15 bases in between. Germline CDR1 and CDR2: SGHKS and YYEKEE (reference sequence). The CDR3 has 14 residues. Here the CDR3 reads CASSKAELLYGYTF. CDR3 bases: TGTGCCAGCAGTAAAGCTGAACTTCTCTATGGCTACACCTTC.

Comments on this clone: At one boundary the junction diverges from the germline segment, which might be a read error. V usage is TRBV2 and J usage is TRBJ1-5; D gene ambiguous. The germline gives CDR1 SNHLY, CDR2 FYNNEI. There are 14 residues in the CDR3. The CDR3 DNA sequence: TGTGCCACCAGTCTTTACTCCTCCGATCAGCCCCAGCATTTT. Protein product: CATSLYSSDQPQHF.

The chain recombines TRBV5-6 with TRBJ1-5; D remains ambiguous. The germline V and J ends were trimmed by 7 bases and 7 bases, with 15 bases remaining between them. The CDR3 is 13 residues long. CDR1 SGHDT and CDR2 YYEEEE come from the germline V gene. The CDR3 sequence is CASPHQDLQPQHF. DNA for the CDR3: TGTGCCAGCCCCCACCAGGATTTGCAGCCCCAGCATTTT.

In nucleotides, the CDR3 is TGTGCCAGCATCTATGGGCTAGCGGGAGTCGACGAGCAGTACTTC. It is translated as CASIYGLAGVDEQYF. V and J are TRBV7-2 and TRBJ2-7, with 10 bases fitting TRBD2. J was trimmed by 5 bases and V by 7 bases; bases with no gene match: 11. The CDR3 is 15 amino acids. Germline-derived CDR1 and CDR2 are SGHTA and FQGNSA. Filled out from reference TRBV7-2 and TRBJ2-7, the complete variable domain reads GAGVSQSPSNKVTEKGKDVELRCDPISGHTALYWYRQSLGQGLEFLIYFQGNSAPDKSGLPSDRFSAERTGGSVSTLTIQRTQQEDSAVYLCASIYGLAGVDEQYFGPGTRLTVT.

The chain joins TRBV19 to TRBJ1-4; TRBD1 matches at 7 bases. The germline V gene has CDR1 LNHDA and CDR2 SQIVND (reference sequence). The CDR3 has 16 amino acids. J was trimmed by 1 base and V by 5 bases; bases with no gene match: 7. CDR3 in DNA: TGTGCCAGTAGTCTTGGGACAGCAAGAACTAATGAAAAACTGTTTTTT. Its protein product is CASSLGTARTNEKLFF.

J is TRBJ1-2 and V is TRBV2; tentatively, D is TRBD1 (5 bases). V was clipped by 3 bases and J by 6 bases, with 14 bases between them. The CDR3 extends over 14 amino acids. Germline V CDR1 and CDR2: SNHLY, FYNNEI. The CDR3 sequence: CASSEWGGLNGYTF. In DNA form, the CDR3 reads TGTGCCAGCAGTGAGTGGGGGGGGTTAAATGGCTACACCTTC.

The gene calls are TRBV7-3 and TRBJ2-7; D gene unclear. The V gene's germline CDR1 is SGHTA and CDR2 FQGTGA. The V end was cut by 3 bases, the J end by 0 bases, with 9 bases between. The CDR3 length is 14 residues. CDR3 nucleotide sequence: TGTGCCAGCAGCTTGTGGGCGAGCTCCTACGAGCAGTACTTC. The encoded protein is CASSLWASSYEQYF.

CDR3 sequence (DNA): TGTGCCAGCAGTTACCCTGAATGGGGTGAAGCTTTCTTT. This gives the protein CASSYPEWGEAFF. The V and J genes are TRBV6-5 and TRBJ1-1; D is uncertain. Germline V gives CDR1 MNHEY, CDR2 SVGAGI. The CDR3 loop spans 13 amino acids. The V and J ends lost 2 bases and 7 bases respectively, with 11 bases between them.

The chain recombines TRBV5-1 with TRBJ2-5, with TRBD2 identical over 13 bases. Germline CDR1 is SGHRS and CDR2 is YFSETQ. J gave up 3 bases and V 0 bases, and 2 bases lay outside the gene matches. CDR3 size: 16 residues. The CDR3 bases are TGCGCCAGCAGCTTGGGACTAGCGGGGGGAGAAGAGACCCAGTACTTC. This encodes CASSLGLAGGEETQYF.

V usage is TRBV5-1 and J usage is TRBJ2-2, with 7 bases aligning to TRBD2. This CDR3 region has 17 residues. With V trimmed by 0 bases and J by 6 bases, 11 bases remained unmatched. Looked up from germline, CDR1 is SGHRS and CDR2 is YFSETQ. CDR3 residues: CASSLVVPLGRSGELFF. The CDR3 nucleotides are TGCGCCAGCAGCTTGGTGGTGCCCCTCGGGAGGTCCGGGGAGCTGTTTTTT.

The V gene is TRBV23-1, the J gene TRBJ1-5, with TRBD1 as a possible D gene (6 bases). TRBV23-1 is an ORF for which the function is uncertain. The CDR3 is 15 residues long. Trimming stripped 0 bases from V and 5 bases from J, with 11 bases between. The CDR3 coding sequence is TGCGCCAGCAGTCAATCACAGGGCGGTGATCAGCCCCAGCATTTT. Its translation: CASSQSQGGDQPQHF.

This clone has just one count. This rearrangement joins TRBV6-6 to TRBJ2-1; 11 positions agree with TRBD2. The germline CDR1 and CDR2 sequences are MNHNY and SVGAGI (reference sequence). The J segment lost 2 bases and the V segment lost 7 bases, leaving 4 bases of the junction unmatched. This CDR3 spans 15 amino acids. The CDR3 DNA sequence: TGTGCCAGCATGGTAGCGGGAGGGACCTACAATGAGCAGTTCTTC. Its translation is CASMVAGGTYNEQFF.

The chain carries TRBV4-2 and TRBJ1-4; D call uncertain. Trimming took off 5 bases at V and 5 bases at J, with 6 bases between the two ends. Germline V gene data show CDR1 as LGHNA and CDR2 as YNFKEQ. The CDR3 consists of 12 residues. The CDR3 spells CASSTSNEKLFF. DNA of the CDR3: TGTGCCAGCAGCACCTCCAATGAAAAACTGTTTTTT.

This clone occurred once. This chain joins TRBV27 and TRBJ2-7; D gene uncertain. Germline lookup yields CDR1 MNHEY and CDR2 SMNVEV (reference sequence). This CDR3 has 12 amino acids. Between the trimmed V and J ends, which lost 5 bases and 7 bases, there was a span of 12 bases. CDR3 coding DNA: TGTGCCAGCAGTCCCCGCCCCGCGGAGCAGTACTTC. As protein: CASSPRPAEQYF.